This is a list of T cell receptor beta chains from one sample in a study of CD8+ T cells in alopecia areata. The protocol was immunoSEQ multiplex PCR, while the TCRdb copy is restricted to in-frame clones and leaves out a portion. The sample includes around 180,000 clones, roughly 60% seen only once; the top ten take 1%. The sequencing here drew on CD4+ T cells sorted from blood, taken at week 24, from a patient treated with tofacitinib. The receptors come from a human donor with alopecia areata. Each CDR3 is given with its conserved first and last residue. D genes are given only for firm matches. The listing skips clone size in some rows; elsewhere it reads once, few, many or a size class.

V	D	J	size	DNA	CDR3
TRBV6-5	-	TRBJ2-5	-	TGTGCCAGCACCCCCCACGGGGGCGCAGAGACCCAGTACTTC	CASTPHGGAETQYF
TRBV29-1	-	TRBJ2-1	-	TGCAGCGTTGGGGATGAGCAGTTCTTC	CSVGDEQFF
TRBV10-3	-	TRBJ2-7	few	TGTGCCATCAGTAGTACTAACTACGAGCAGTACTTC	CAISSTNYEQYF
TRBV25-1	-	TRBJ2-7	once	TGTGCCAGCAGTGGAGTTCAGTACGAGCAGTACTTC	CASSGVQYEQYF
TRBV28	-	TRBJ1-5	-	TGTGCCAGCAACCCTTATGTGGCAACGAGCAATCAGCCCCAGCATTTT	CASNPYVATSNQPQHF
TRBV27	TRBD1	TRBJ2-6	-	TGTGCCAGCAGTACGACAGGGAGCGTCTCTGGGGCCAACGTCCTGACTTTC	CASSTTGSVSGANVLTF
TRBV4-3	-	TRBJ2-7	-	TGCGCCAGCAGCCAAGATCGAGGGGGGCCCTACGAGCAGTACTTC	CASSQDRGGPYEQYF
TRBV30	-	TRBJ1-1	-	TGTGCCGGGCATCGGAGACAGGTCAACACTGAAGCTTTCTTT	CAGHRRQVNTEAFF
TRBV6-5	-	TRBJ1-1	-	TGTGCCAGCAGTTCCTCTGGCCTTAACACTGAAGCTTTCTTT	CASSSSGLNTEAFF
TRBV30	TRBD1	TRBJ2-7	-	TGTGCCTGGAGTATCGGGACAGCCTCGAACCACGAGCAGTACTTC	CAWSIGTASNHEQYF
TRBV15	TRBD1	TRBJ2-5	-	TGTGCCACCAGCAGAGCCCTTCCCGGGACAGGCCAAGAGACCCAGTACTTC	CATSRALPGTGQETQYF
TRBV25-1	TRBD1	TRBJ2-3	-	TGTGCCAGCAGTCCCGGGACAGGGGGCATCGATACGCAGTATTTT	CASSPGTGGIDTQYF
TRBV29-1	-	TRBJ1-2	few	TGCAGCGTTGAACGGCAGGGATCCCTCTATGGCTACACCTTC	CSVERQGSLYGYTF
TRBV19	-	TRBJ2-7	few	TGTGCCAGTAGCACAGTTAACGAGCAGTACTTC	CASSTVNEQYF
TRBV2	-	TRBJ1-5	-	TGTGCCAGCAGTAGGGCAGGGGATGCCCCCAGGCAGCCCCAGCATTTT	CASSRAGDAPRQPQHF
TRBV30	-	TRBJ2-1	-	TGTGCCTGGAGGACCACGGGGAATGAGCAGTTCTTC	CAWRTTGNEQFF
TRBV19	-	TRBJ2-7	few	TGTGCCAGCCGCCGGGCCTCGTACTCCTACGAGCAGTACTTC	CASRRASYSYEQYF
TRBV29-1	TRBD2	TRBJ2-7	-	TGCAGCGTACAACTAGCGGGGGGGTCCTACGAGCAGTACTTC	CSVQLAGGSYEQYF
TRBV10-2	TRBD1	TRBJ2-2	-	TGCGCCAGTGGGACAGGCCCCGGGGAGCTGTTTTTT	CASGTGPGELFF
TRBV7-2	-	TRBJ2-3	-	TGTGCCAGCAGCCTAGGTAGCGGCTACACAGATACGCAGTATTTT	CASSLGSGYTDTQYF
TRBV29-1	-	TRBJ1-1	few	TGCAGCGTCGCTACAGGAGTGGGGACTGAAGCTTTCTTT	CSVATGVGTEAFF
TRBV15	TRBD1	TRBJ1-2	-	TGTGCCACCAGCTTACCAGGGGGAGGAGCGGGTGGCTACACCTTC	CATSLPGGGAGGYTF
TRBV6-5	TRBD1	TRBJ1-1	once	TGTGCCAGCAGTTACTTAAACAGGGGGGAAACTGAAGCTTTCTTT	CASSYLNRGETEAFF
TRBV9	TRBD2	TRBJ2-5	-	TGTGCCAGCAGTCGGGGGGAGCTCGGAGAGACCCAGTACTTC	CASSRGELGETQYF
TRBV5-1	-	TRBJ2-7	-	TGCGCCAGCAGCCCAGGGACCGGGAACTACGAGCAGTACTTC	CASSPGTGNYEQYF
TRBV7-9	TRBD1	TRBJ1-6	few	TGTGCCAGCAGCTTAGGGACAGGGCCTTCACCCCTCCACTTT	CASSLGTGPSPLHF
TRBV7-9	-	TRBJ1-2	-	TGTGCCAGCAGCTTATCTACGGGATTGGTCTATGGCTACACCTTC	CASSLSTGLVYGYTF
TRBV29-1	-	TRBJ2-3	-	TGCAGCGTGTGGGGAACTAGCACAGATACGCAGTATTTT	CSVWGTSTDTQYF
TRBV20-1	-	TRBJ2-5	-	TGCAGTGCTAGATTGGGGGAGACCCAGTACTTC	CSARLGETQYF
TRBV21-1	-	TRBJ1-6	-	TGTGCCAGCAGCAAAGTATGCAGACTTGGCTCACCCCTCCACTTT	CASSKVCRLGSPLHF
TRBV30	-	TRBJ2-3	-	TGTGCCTGGAGAACCGGGCCCACGGCAGGGTACACAGATACGCAGTATTTT	CAWRTGPTAGYTDTQYF
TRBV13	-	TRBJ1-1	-	TGTGCCAGCAGCTTGGGACGGGGTGAGACTGAAGCTTTCTTT	CASSLGRGETEAFF
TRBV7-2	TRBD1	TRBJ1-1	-	TGTGCCAGCAGCCCGGGGCGGGACAGGGAAGCTTTCTTT	CASSPGRDREAFF
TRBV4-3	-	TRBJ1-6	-	TGCGCCAGCAGCCAAGGGACACACTATAATTCACCCCTCCACTTT	CASSQGTHYNSPLHF
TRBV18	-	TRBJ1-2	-	TGTGCCAGCTCACCAGGAGAGGTCTACACCTTC	CASSPGEVYTF
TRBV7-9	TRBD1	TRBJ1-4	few	TGTGCCAGCAGCCCGGACAGGGGGGGTTCAACTAATGAAAAACTGTTTTTT	CASSPDRGGSTNEKLFF
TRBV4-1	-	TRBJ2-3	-	TGCGCCAGCAGCCAAGAGAAGGTGGGAGTCTCAGATACGCAGTATTTT	CASSQEKVGVSDTQYF
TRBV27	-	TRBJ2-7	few	TGTGCCAGCAGCCCCAACCGGGACCGCCCCTCCTACGAGCAGTACTTC	CASSPNRDRPSYEQYF
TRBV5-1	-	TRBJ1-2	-	TGCGCCAGCAGCCCGGAACTTTATGGCTACACCTTC	CASSPELYGYTF
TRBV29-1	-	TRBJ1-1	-	TGCAGCGTTGTCATGAGGATGAACACTGAAGCTTTCTTT	CSVVMRMNTEAFF